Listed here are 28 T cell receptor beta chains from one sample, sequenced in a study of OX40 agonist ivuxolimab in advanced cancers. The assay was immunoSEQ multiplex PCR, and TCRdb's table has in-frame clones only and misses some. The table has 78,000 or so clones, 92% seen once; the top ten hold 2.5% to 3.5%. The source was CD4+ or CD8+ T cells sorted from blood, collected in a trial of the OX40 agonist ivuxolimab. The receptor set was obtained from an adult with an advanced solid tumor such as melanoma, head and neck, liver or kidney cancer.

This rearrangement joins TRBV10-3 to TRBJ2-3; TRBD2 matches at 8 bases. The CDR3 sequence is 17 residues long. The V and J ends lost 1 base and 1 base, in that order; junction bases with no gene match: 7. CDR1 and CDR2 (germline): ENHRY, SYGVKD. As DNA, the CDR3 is TGTGCCATCAGTGAGTTAAAGCGGGAGATGGGCACAGATACGCAGTATTTT. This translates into CAISELKREMGTDTQYF.

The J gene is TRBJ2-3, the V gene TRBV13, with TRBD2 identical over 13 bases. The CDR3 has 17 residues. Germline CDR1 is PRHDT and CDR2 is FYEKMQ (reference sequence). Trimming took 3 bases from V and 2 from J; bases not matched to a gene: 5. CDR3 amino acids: CASSFRLAGGATDTQYF. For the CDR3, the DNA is TGTGCCAGCAGCTTCCGACTAGCGGGAGGAGCCACAGATACGCAGTATTTT.

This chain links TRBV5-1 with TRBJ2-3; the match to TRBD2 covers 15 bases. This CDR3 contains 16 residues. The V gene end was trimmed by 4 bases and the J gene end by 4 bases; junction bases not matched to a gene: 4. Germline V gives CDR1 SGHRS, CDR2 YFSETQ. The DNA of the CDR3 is TGCGCCAGCAGCCCCCGGACTAGCGGGGGGGCAGATACGCAGTATTTT. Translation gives CASSPRTSGGADTQYF.

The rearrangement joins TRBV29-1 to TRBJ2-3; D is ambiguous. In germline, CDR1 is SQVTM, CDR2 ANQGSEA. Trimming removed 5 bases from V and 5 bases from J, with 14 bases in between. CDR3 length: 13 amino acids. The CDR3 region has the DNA TGCAGCGTTTCGGAACTTGAAGGAGATACGCAGTATTTT. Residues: CSVSELEGDTQYF.

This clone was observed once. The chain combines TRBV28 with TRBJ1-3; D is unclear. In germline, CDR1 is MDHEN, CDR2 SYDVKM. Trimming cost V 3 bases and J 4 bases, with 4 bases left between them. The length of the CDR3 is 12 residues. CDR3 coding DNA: TGTGCCAGCAGTTTTCGGGGAAACACCATATATTTT. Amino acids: CASSFRGNTIYF.

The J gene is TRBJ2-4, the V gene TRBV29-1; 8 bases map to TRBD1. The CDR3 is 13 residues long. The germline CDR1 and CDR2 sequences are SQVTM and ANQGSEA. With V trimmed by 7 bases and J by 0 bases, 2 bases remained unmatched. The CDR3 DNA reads TGCAGCGCCACAGGGGGAGCCAAAAACATTCAGTACTTC. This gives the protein CSATGGAKNIQYF.

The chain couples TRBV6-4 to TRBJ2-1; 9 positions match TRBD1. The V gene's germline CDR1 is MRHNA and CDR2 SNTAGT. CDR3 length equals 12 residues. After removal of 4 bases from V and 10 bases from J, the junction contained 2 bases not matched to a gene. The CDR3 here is CASSATGGEQFF. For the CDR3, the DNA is TGTGCCAGCAGTGCCACAGGGGGCGAGCAGTTCTTC.

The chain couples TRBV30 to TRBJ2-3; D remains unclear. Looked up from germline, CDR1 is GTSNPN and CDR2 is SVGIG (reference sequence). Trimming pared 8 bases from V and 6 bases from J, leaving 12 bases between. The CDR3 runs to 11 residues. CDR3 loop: CAASIGDTQYF. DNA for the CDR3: TGTGCCGCCTCGATCGGGGATACGCAGTATTTT.

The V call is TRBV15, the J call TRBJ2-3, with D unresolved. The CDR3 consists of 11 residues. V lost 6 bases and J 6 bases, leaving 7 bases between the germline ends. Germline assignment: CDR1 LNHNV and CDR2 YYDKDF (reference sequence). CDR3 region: CATSNGDTQYF. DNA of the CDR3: TGTGCCACCAGTAACGGGGATACGCAGTATTTT.

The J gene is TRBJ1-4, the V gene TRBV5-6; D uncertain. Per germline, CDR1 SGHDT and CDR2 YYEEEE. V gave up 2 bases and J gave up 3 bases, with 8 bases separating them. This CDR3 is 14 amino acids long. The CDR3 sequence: CASSLRVSNEKLFF. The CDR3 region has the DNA TGTGCCAGCAGCTTAAGGGTTTCTAATGAAAAACTGTTTTTT.

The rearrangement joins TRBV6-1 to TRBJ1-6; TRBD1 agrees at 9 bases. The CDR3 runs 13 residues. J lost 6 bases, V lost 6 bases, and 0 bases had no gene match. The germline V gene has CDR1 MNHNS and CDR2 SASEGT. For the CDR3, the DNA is TGTGCCAGCAGGGGACAGGGTAATTCACCCCTCCACTTT. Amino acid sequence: CASRGQGNSPLHF.

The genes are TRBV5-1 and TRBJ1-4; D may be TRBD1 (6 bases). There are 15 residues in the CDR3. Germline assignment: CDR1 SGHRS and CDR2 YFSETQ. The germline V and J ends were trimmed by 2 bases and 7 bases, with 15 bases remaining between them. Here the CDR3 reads CASSLSQGRSEKLFF. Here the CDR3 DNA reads TGCGCCAGCAGCTTATCCCAGGGGCGGAGTGAAAAACTGTTTTTT.

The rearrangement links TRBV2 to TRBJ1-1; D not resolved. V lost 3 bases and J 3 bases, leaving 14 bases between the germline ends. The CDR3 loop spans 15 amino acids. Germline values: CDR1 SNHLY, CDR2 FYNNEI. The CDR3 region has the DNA TGTGCCAGCAGTGATCCCCTCAATTATGACACTGAAGCTTTCTTT. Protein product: CASSDPLNYDTEAFF.

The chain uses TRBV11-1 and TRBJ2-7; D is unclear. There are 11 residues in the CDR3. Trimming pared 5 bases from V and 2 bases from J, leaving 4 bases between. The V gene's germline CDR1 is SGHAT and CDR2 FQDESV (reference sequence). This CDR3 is CASSLTYEQYF. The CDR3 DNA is TGTGCCAGCAGCCTCACCTACGAGCAGTACTTC.

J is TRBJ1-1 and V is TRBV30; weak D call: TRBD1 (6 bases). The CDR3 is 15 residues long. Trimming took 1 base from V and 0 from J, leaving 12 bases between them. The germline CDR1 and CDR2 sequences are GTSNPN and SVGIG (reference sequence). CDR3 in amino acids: CAWSALQGLNTEAFF. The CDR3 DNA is TGTGCCTGGAGTGCCCTACAGGGACTGAACACTGAAGCTTTCTTT.

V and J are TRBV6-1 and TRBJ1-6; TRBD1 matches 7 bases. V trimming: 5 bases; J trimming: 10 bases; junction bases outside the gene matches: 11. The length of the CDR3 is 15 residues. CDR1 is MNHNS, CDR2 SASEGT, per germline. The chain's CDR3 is CASSIIGRGESPLHF. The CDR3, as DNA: TGTGCCAGCAGTATCATAGGCAGGGGGGAGTCACCCCTCCACTTT.

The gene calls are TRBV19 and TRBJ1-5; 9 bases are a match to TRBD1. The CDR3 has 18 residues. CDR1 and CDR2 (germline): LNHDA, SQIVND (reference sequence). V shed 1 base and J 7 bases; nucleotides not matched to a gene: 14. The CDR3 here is CASSIVGQGWQDLQPQHF. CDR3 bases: TGTGCCAGTAGTATAGTGGGACAGGGCTGGCAAGACTTACAGCCCCAGCATTTT. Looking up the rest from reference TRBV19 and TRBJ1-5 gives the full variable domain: DGGITQSPKYLFRKEGQNVTLSCEQNLNHDAMYWYRQDPGQGLRLIYYSQIVNDFQKGDIAEGYSVSREKKESFPLTVTSAQKNPTAFYLCASSIVGQGWQDLQPQHFGDGTRLSIL.

CDR3 sequence reads: CASSLFSDRADGYTF. CDR3 DNA: TGCGCCAGCAGCTTGTTTTCGGACAGGGCTGATGGCTACACCTTC. The chain uses TRBV5-1 and TRBJ1-2, with TRBD1 matching over 8 bases. Germline V gene sequence: CDR1 SGHRS, CDR2 YFSETQ. The CDR3 consists of 15 residues. With 1 base clipped from V and 6 bases from J, the junction kept 8 bases outside the gene matches.

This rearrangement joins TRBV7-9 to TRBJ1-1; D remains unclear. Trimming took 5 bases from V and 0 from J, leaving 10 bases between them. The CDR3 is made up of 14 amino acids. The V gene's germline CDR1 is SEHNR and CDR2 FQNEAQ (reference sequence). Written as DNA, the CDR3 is TGTGCCAGCAGCATACTTACCATGAACACTGAAGCTTTCTTT. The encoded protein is CASSILTMNTEAFF.

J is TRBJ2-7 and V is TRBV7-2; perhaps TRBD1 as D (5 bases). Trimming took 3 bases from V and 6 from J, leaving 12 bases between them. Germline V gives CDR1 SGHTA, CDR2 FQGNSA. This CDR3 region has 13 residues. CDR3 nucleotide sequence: TGTGCCAGCAGCTTCCCAGGGTTTGGCGAGCAGTACTTC. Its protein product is CASSFPGFGEQYF.

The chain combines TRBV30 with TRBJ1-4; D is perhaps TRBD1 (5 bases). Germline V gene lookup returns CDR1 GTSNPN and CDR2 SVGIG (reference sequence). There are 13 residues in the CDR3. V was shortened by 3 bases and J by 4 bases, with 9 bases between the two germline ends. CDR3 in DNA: TGTGCCTGGAGCCGGGGGTTTAATGAAAAACTGTTTTTT. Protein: CAWSRGFNEKLFF.

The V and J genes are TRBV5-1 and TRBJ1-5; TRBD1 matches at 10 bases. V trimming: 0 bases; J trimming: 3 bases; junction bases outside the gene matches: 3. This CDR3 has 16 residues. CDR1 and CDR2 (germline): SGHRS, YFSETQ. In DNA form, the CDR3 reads TGCGCCAGCAGCTTGGGGACAGGGGGGCCCAATCAGCCCCAGCATTTT. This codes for CASSLGTGGPNQPQHF. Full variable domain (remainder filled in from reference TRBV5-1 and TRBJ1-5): KAGVTQTPRYLIKTRGQQVTLSCSPISGHRSVSWYQQTPGQGLQFLFEYFSETQRNKGNFPGRFSGRQFSNSRSEMNVSTLELGDSALYLCASSLGTGGPNQPQHFGDGTRLSIL.

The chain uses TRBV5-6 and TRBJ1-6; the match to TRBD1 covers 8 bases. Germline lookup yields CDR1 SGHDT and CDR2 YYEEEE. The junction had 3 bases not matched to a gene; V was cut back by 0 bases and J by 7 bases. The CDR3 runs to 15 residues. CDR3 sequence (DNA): TGTGCCAGCAGCTTGGTGAGACAGGGGAATTCACCCCTCCACTTT. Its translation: CASSLVRQGNSPLHF.

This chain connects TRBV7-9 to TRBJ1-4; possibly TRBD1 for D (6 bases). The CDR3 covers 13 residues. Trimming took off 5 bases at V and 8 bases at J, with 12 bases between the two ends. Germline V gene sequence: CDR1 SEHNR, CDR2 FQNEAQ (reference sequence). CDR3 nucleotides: TGTGCCAGCAGCGTTACAGGGCACGAAAAACTGTTTTTT. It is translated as CASSVTGHEKLFF.

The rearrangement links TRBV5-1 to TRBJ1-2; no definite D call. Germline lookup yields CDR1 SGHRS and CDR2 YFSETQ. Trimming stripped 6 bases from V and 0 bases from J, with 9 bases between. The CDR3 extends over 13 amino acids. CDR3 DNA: TGCGCCAGCACCTCGGGTCCTAACTATGGCTACACCTTC. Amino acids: CASTSGPNYGYTF.

DNA for the CDR3: TGTGCCAGCAGCTTACTTTACCAAGAGACCCAGTACTTC. Amino acid sequence: CASSLLYQETQYF. This chain joins TRBV7-2 and TRBJ2-5, with no clear D. CDR3 size: 13 residues. With 2 bases removed from V and 0 bases from J, the gap between germline ends came to 4 bases. The germline V gene encodes CDR1 SGHTA and CDR2 FQGNSA.

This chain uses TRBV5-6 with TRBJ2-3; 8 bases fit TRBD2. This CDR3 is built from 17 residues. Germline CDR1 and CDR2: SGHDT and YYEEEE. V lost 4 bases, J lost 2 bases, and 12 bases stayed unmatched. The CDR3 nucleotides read TGTGCCAGCAGCCCGGGGGGGGGCTCCCAGTACACAGATACGCAGTATTTT. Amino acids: CASSPGGGSQYTDTQYF. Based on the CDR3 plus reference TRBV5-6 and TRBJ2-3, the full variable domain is DAGVTQSPTHLIKTRGQQVTLRCSPKSGHDTVSWYQQALGQGPQFIFQYYEEEERQRGNFPDRFSGHQFPNYSSELNVNALLLGDSALYLCASSPGGGSQYTDTQYFGPGTRLTVL.

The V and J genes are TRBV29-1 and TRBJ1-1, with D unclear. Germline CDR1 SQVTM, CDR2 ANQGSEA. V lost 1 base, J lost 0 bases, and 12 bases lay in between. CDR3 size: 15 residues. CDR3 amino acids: CSVEVRRVMNTEAFF. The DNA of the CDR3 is TGCAGCGTTGAAGTTCGGCGGGTGATGAACACTGAAGCTTTCTTT. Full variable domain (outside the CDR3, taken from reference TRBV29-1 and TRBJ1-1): SAVISQKPSRDICQRGTSLTIQCQVDSQVTMMFWYRQQPGQSLTLIATANQGSEATYESGFVIDKFPISRPNLTFSTLTVSNMSPEDSSIYLCSVEVRRVMNTEAFFGQGTRLTVV.